This TCR beta chain was observed in a study of OX40 agonist ivuxolimab in advanced cancers. Study-wide context: Head and neck, renal cell, melanoma or hepatocellular carcinoma were the cancers that dose-escalation patients had. The study, taken as a whole, reports: Some patients who did not respond also had low normalized T-cell clonal expansion.

The CDR3 runs to 14 residues. Germline lookup yields CDR1 MGHRA and CDR2 YSYEKL. Autoimmune disease history or systemic immunosuppression excluded patients. Measured with immunoSEQ multiplex PCR; TCRdb has only the in-frame clones, and not every one. The table lists 25,000 to 35,000 clones, 70% to 90% of them singletons. With regard to this clone: Its cognate antigen is unknown.

The chain joins TRBV4-1 to TRBJ2-5; D ambiguous. The J call is uncertain, as TRBJ2-7 better fits the DNA end. The sample consisted of CD4+ or CD8+ T cells sorted from blood, taken in a trial of the OX40 agonist ivuxolimab. The source is an adult with an advanced solid tumor such as melanoma, head and neck, liver or kidney cancer. The CDR3 DNA reads TGCGCCAGCAGCCAATTCAGCAGTTCCTACGAGCAGTACTTC. This codes for CASSQFSSSYEQYF.